Detailed here is one T cell receptor (beta chain). The time point: pre-sensitization, week 0. Treatment in this sample: therapeutic diphenylcyclopropenone sensitization with weekly scalp DPC. Donors were 18 to 70-year-old alopecia patients suitable for DPC. Between the trimmed V and J ends, which lost 5 bases and 6 bases, there was a span of 20 bases. This CDR3 region has 16 residues. Germline lookup yields CDR1 LNHNV and CDR2 YYDKDF (reference sequence). In TCRdb, the RACE reads were re-called with MiXCR into one record per CDR3 protein. The data show about 110,000 distinct CDR3 sequences, 12% seen once. This sample was included in a study of human T cells and chemical hapten exposure.

The sequencing here drew on whole blood, taken in connection with sensitization to the hapten diphenylcyclopropenone (DPC). The receptor's source is a woman in her fifties or sixties with alopecia areata. Some clones in this sample may be carry-over from other donors' samples. The rearrangement uses TRBV15 and TRBJ2-1; D gene unclear. The CDR3 nucleotides are TGTGCCACCAGCTCCTCACCTCGGACCGACCTCAATGAGCAGTTCTTC. Translation: CATSSSPRTDLNEQFF.